This is a list of T cell receptor beta chains from one sample in a study of naive and memory T cell subsets. TCRdb passed the UMI-ligation and nested PCR reads through MiXCR, listing each CDR3 protein once. Here the sample spans 130,000 to 150,000 distinct CDR3 sequences, over 15% being singletons. Sequencing input: naive CD4+ T cells from blood. The source is a human donor in good health. Both conserved end residues are part of each CDR3. The D gene is left open where the match is weak. Size is omitted from some rows. Given values are once, few, many or a class for expanded clones.

>TRBV25-1|few|TRBD2|TRBJ2-1
TGTGCCAGCAGTGAATGGGGGCTAGCGGGATTAAATGAGCAGTTCTTC
CASSEWGLAGLNEQFF
>TRBV2|-|TRBD1|TRBJ1-2
TGTGCCAGCAGTGTGGGACAGCTCTATGGCTACACCTTC
CASSVGQLYGYTF
>TRBV29-1|-|-|TRBJ2-7
TGCAGCGTTGAAGAGAGGCAGAAGCGAATTACCTACGAGCAGTACTTC
CSVEERQKRITYEQYF
>TRBV6-6|-|TRBD2|TRBJ2-7
TGTGCCACCAGACGGGAGGCCCTCCCCTACGAGCAGTACTTC
CATRREALPYEQYF
>TRBV5-1|few|TRBD2|TRBJ2-1
TGCGCCAGCAGCTTCGGACTAGCGGGATCCTCCTACAATGAGCAGTTCTTC
CASSFGLAGSSYNEQFF
>TRBV29-1|few|-|TRBJ1-5
TGCAGCGTGGGGGACGGATATCAGCCCCAGCATTTT
CSVGDGYQPQHF
>TRBV4-3|-|-|TRBJ1-5
TGCGCCAGCAGCCAAGAGCCCGGACAATTCAATCAGCCCCAGCATTTT
CASSQEPGQFNQPQHF
>TRBV28|few|TRBD1|TRBJ1-6
TGTGCCAGCAGTTCAGGGGGTCCCAATAATTCACCCCTCCACTTT
CASSSGGPNNSPLHF
>TRBV6-2/TRBV6-3|-|TRBD2|TRBJ2-7
TGTGCCAGCAGTTACGGACTAGCTTGGGAGCAGTACTTC
CASSYGLAWEQYF
>TRBV29-1|few|-|TRBJ2-7
TGCAGCGTTGATCCAGGGAGAGGAACCTACGAGCAGTACTTC
CSVDPGRGTYEQYF
>TRBV29-1|-|-|TRBJ1-1
TGCAGCGCCTCGTCCGGCATAAACACTGAAGCTTTCTTT
CSASSGINTEAFF
>TRBV20-1|-|-|TRBJ2-7
TGCAGTGCCCTACGTAGCGGCCAAGAGTACTTC
CSALRSGQEYF
>TRBV18|-|TRBD2|TRBJ2-5
TGTGCCAGCTCACCACTCCCCGGACTAGCGTTCCAAGAGACCCAGTACTTC
CASSPLPGLAFQETQYF
>TRBV14|few|TRBD1|TRBJ1-2
TGTGCCAGCAGCCGTCCCGGGACAGGGAACTATGGCTACACCTTC
CASSRPGTGNYGYTF
>TRBV20-1|few|-|TRBJ1-2
TGCAGCGTGGAAGAGGTCTATGGCTACACCTTC
CSVEEVYGYTF
>TRBV28|-|-|TRBJ2-5
TGTGCCAGCAGTTCTGGGTTCGGAGGGACCCAGTACTTC
CASSSGFGGTQYF
>TRBV10-3|-|-|TRBJ1-6
TGTGCCATCAGTGACCCCCGGGCCAATTCACCCCTCCACTTT
CAISDPRANSPLHF
>TRBV7-9|many|TRBD1|TRBJ2-7
TGTGCCAGCAAACGACAAAAACCGGGACAGGGGCCCGGGTTACCGAACTTC
CASKRQKPGQGPGLPNF
>TRBV28|few|TRBD2|TRBJ2-7
TGTGCCAGCACCCTTAGCGGGAGTACCCACGAGCAGTACTTC
CASTLSGSTHEQYF
>TRBV6-5|few|-|TRBJ2-7
TGTGCCAGCAGGATTACAGCGAACTCCTACGAGCAGTACTTC
CASRITANSYEQYF
>TRBV7-2|-|TRBD2|TRBJ2-3
TGTGCCAGCAGCTTCCCGGGACTAGCGGTAACAGATACGCAGTATTTT
CASSFPGLAVTDTQYF
>TRBV6-6|-|TRBD2|TRBJ2-7
TGTGCCAGCAGCCCCCGTGCAGCGGGAGCCCCCTACGAGCAGTACTTC
CASSPRAAGAPYEQYF
>TRBV4-3|-|-|TRBJ2-7
TGCGCCAGCAGCCAAGTTCGGTTCTACGAGCAGTACTTC
CASSQVRFYEQYF
>TRBV20-1|few|TRBD2|TRBJ2-7
TGCAGTGCTATTCTTCCCCCAGCGGGAGGAAGGCACGAGCAGTACTTC
CSAILPPAGGRHEQYF
>TRBV19|few|TRBD2|TRBJ2-7
TGTGCCAGTAGCCGGGGACTAGCGGGAGTCTACGAGCAGTACTTC
CASSRGLAGVYEQYF
>TRBV5-4|few|-|TRBJ2-5
TGTGCCAGCACCAACCCCTCCAGAGAGACCCAGTACTTC
CASTNPSRETQYF
>TRBV19|-|-|TRBJ2-3
TGTGCCAGTAGGTCTGGCGCCCGGTGGTGGCGGGGAGATACGCAGTATTTT
CASRSGARWWRGDTQYF
>TRBV5-1|few|TRBD1|TRBJ2-3
TGCGCCAGCAGCTCTCCGGGACAGTTCACAGATACGCAGTATTTT
CASSSPGQFTDTQYF
>TRBV29-1|few|-|TRBJ1-5
TGCAGCGTTGCCTTTGCAGGGAGCAATCAGCCCCAGCATTTT
CSVAFAGSNQPQHF
>TRBV14|-|-|TRBJ2-2
TGTGCCAGCAGCCAGGCTAGTGGCACCGGGGAGCTGTTTTTT
CASSQASGTGELFF
>TRBV24-1|many|-|TRBJ2-5
TGTGCCACCAGTGCCGGAGGGGAAGTGCAAGAGACCCAGTACTTC
CATSAGGEVQETQYF
>TRBV12-3/TRBV12-4|few|-|TRBJ1-3
TGTGCCAGCAGTTCCGCGAACACCATATATTTT
CASSSANTIYF
>TRBV11-2|-|-|TRBJ2-3
TGTGCCAGCAGCCCCCAGACAGATACGCAGTATTTT
CASSPQTDTQYF
>TRBV28|many|-|TRBJ2-2
TGTGCCAGCAGTTTATCGATCCGGGGAACCGGGGAGCTGTTTTTT
CASSLSIRGTGELFF
>TRBV18|few|TRBD1|TRBJ2-7
TGTGCCAGCTCACCGGGGACAGAAAACTCCTACGAGCAGTACTTC
CASSPGTENSYEQYF
>TRBV10-2|-|TRBD2|TRBJ2-7
TGCGCCAGCAGGACTAGCGGTGGGATTTTGGAGCAGTACTTC
CASRTSGGILEQYF
>TRBV28|-|-|TRBJ2-7
TGTGCCAGCAGTCCCAACGGACCGCGTAGGCTGTACGAGCAGTACTTC
CASSPNGPRRLYEQYF
>TRBV6-2/TRBV6-3|-|TRBD1|TRBJ1-1
TGTGCCAGCAGTTGGGACAGGGGATTCAGGGGAGCTGAAGCTTTCTTT
CASSWDRGFRGAEAFF